This T cell receptor beta chain was recovered during a study of response to subunit inactivated influenza vaccine. V lost 10 bases, J lost 4 bases, and 14 bases lay in between. There are 13 residues in the CDR3. In germline, CDR1 is LNHDA, CDR2 SQIVND (reference sequence). There are a few counts of this clonotype. A single record per CDR3 protein comes from TCRdb applying MiXCR to the RT-PCR reads. The repertoire holds about 620,000 distinct CDR3 sequences, with approximately 11% as singletons. These records were also assigned to another study, of T cells expressing NK-cell markers. That report notes: A 5'RACE template switching approach incorporating UMIs was used to make TCR beta cDNA. One observes that, in a handful of donors, these clonotypes were also the leading ones within the CD3+CD56-NKG2C+ fraction.

Sample: PBMCs from blood, taken on the day of vaccination. The TCR comes from a man in his fifties or sixties who received an inactivated influenza vaccine. The chain recombines TRBV19 with TRBJ2-1; D gene ambiguous. The CDR3 sequence: CATVTYPYNEQFF. The CDR3 nucleotides are TGTGCCACAGTGACATACCCTTACAATGAGCAGTTCTTC.